This T cell receptor beta chain was identified during a study of T cell responses to AZD1222 COVID-19 vaccine. TCRdb keeps only in-frame clones here, not all; method: immunoSEQ multiplex PCR. The table records 90,000 to 150,000 clones, around 84% of them present only once. Study observations and caveats: The sample set comprised mostly white British donors with more females, and clonal diversity was possibly underestimated.

The V gene lost 7 bases and the J gene lost 8 bases, with 12 bases spanning the gap. From germline, CDR1 is WSHSY and CDR2 SAAADI. The CDR3 sequence is 13 residues long. Concerning this clone: The antigen is unknown.

The TCR originated in an adult in good health. The material was peripheral blood, obtained on day 0 of AZD1222 vaccination. V is TRBV10-2 and J is TRBJ1-6; D not resolved. This CDR3 reads CASKVADHSPLHF. The CDR3 DNA follows: TGCGCCAGCAAGGTAGCGGATCATTCACCCCTCCACTTT.